The 13 T cell receptor beta chains reported below all come from one sample, sequenced in a study of blood T cell repertoires in COVID-19 (dated by TCRdb to about 2020). Library preparation used the immunoSEQ multiplex PCR assay. Held by TCRdb, this immuneACCESS table contains in-frame sequences only and omits some clones. Under half of the omission traces to an unresolved V gene where checked; the cause of the rest is unknown. The sample includes 260,000 or so clones, with roughly four fifths observed a single time. The ten largest make up 4.7% of the sample. The sequenced sample consisted of peripheral blood. These receptors were collected from a woman aged 70-85 years with acute or convalescent COVID-19.

Only a few counts were recorded for this clone. The chain is built from TRBV5-4 and TRBJ1-2, with 9 nucleotides matching TRBD1. This CDR3 comprises 15 residues. Germline CDR1 SGHNT, CDR2 YYREEE (reference sequence). After removal of 2 bases from V and 4 bases from J, the junction contained 6 bases not matched to a gene. This CDR3 reads CASSFYGTGPYGYTF. The CDR3 region has the DNA TGTGCCAGCAGCTTTTACGGGACAGGGCCCTATGGCTACACCTTC.

The rearrangement uses TRBV5-1 and TRBJ2-5; weak D call: TRBD2 (5 bases). Trimming removed 4 bases from V and 4 bases from J, with 8 bases in between. Germline CDR1 SGHRS, CDR2 YFSETQ. The CDR3 is 12 amino acids. CDR3 sequence (DNA): TGCGCCAGCAGCCCGGCGGGAGAGACCCAGTACTTC. As protein: CASSPAGETQYF.

This chain uses TRBV11-3 with TRBJ2-2; 7 bases align to TRBD1. CDR3 length equals 14 residues. The germline V gene encodes CDR1 SGHNT and CDR2 YENEEA. V shed 5 bases, J shed 5 bases, and the junction held 5 bases outside the gene matches. CDR3 DNA: TGTGCCAGCAGCCCCCGACAGGGTACCGGGGAGCTGTTTTTT. Translation gives CASSPRQGTGELFF.

V is TRBV25-1 and J is TRBJ1-5; D ambiguous. With 2 bases removed from V and 7 bases from J, the gap between germline ends came to 6 bases. CDR1 MGHDK and CDR2 SYGVNS come from the germline V gene. The CDR3 contains 12 residues. The CDR3 DNA reads as TGTGCCAGCAGTGAAGGAGGACAGCCCCAGCATTTT. Translated, it gives CASSEGGQPQHF.

V and J are TRBV14 and TRBJ1-5; TRBD1 matches at 8 bases. The trim removed 3 bases at V and 7 bases at J, leaving 5 bases unmatched. CDR3 length: 14 residues. Germline loops: CDR1 SGHDN, CDR2 FVKESK. CDR3 nucleotides: TGTGCCAGCAGCCAGACAGGGGCTGGACAGCCCCAGCATTTT. It is translated as CASSQTGAGQPQHF.

The chain joins TRBV4-2 to TRBJ2-1; TRBD2 agrees at 13 bases. Trimming at V came to 0 bases and at J to 16 bases, leaving 6 bases not matched to a gene. The CDR3 loop spans 14 amino acids. Germline lookup yields CDR1 LGHNA and CDR2 YNFKEQ. CDR3 loop: CASSQELAGGPGFF. The CDR3 DNA is TGTGCCAGCAGCCAAGAACTAGCGGGGGGGCCGGGCTTCTTC.

The V call is TRBV6-5, the J call TRBJ2-7, with no clear D. The CDR3 length is 12 residues. Germline V gene data show CDR1 as MNHEY and CDR2 as SVGAGI. Trimming removed 6 bases at V and 2 bases at J, with 8 bases between. This chain's CDR3 is CASSPDTYEQYF. The CDR3 DNA reads TGTGCCAGCAGCCCCGACACCTACGAGCAGTACTTC.

This sequence joins TRBV19 and TRBJ1-5; tentatively, D is TRBD1 (6 bases). The V end lost 3 bases, the J end lost 2 bases, and 11 bases lay between the germline ends. Germline V gene lookup returns CDR1 LNHDA and CDR2 SQIVND (reference sequence). There are 15 residues in the CDR3. CDR3 in DNA: TGTGCCAGTAGTATCGGGGGGCGAGGCAATCAGCCCCAGCATTTT. The encoded protein is CASSIGGRGNQPQHF.

The genes are TRBV7-2 and TRBJ1-1; tentatively, D is TRBD1 (5 bases). From germline, CDR1 is SGHTA and CDR2 FQGNSA. V was pared by 5 bases and J by 7 bases, with 17 bases between. CDR3 length: 14 residues. CDR3 DNA sequence: TGTGCCAGCAGCCTACCTCGGGGGATAGTTGAAGCTTTCTTT. The encoded protein is CASSLPRGIVEAFF.

This sequence joins TRBV18 and TRBJ1-5, with TRBD1 identical over 10 bases. The germline V gene encodes CDR1 KGHSH and CDR2 LQKENI. The V gene end was trimmed by 0 bases and the J gene end by 2 bases; junction bases not matched to a gene: 4. CDR3 length: 17 residues. CDR3 region: CASSPPVTGGGNQPQHF. The CDR3 nucleotides are TGTGCCAGCTCACCACCGGTGACAGGGGGCGGCAATCAGCCCCAGCATTTT.

The chain joins TRBV29-1 to TRBJ1-4; D not resolved. Trimming stripped 5 bases from V and 12 bases from J, with 19 bases between. From germline, CDR1 is SQVTM and CDR2 ANQGSEA. This CDR3 has 13 amino acids. The CDR3 protein is CSVSNGARRELFF. DNA for the CDR3: TGCAGCGTTTCAAATGGCGCCCGCCGGGAACTGTTTTTT.

The chain combines TRBV3-1 (or the pseudogene TRBV3-2) with TRBJ2-3, with a weak D call TRBD2 (5 bases). The germline V gene encodes CDR1 LGHDT and CDR2 YNNKEL (reference sequence). The V gene lost 3 bases and the J gene lost 3 bases, with 10 bases spanning the gap. The CDR3 covers 14 residues. CDR3 region: CASSQYGETDTQYF. CDR3 coding DNA: TGTGCCAGCAGCCAGTACGGGGAAACAGATACGCAGTATTTT.

CDR3 region: CASSFRGDANEKLFF. CDR3 DNA sequence: TGTGCCAGCAGCTTCCGCGGGGACGCTAATGAAAAACTGTTTTTT. The chain employs TRBV13 and TRBJ1-4, with a possible D match to TRBD1 (5 bases). There are 15 residues in the CDR3. Trimming stripped 3 bases from V and 3 bases from J, with 11 bases between. Germline V CDR1 and CDR2: PRHDT, FYEKMQ (reference sequence).